The sequence of this TCR beta chain was determined in a study of T cell changes during pregnancy in multiple sclerosis. Using immunoSEQ multiplex PCR, the repertoire was profiled, and TCRdb retains in-frame clones only, with some absent. The sample includes around 70,000 clones, about nine tenths seen only once; the top ten take approximately 4%. In germline, CDR1 is MDHEN, CDR2 SYDVKM. The V and J ends lost 4 bases and 2 bases, in that order; junction bases with no gene match: 4. This CDR3 contains 15 residues. The chain couples TRBV28 to TRBJ2-7; TRBD1 aligns across 11 bases. The sequence came from a female donor in good health, enrolled as a control in a pregnancy study. Sequenced material: peripheral blood, taken after pregnancy. CDR3 region: CASSSPGQGAYEQYF. The CDR3 DNA is TGTGCCAGCAGTTCTCCGGGACAGGGGGCCTACGAGCAGTACTTC.